The rows below give T cell receptor beta chains drawn from one sample of a study of beta chain features in type 1 diabetes. Clones were read by immunoSEQ multiplex PCR, and TCRdb kept only the in-frame ones, dropping some. Of approximately 360,000 clones in the sample, about 12% were seen once. The sample consisted of naive CD4+ T cells from blood. Every receptor here comes from a woman aged 18 to 35 with type 1 diabetes. Both conserved end residues are part of each CDR3. The order of the fields is clone size, J gene, D gene, V gene, CDR3 protein, CDR3 DNA. D genes are given only for firm matches. The size entry is marked missing in some rows and otherwise reads once, few, many or a size class.

clone_size: NA; j_call: TRBJ2-5; d_call: NA; v_call: TRBV7-2; cdr3_aa: CASSPRAGRQTQYF; cdr3_nt: TGTGCCAGCAGCCCTAGGGCAGGGCGGCAGACCCAGTACTTC
clone_size: NA; j_call: TRBJ2-3; d_call: TRBD2; v_call: TRBV2; cdr3_aa: CASSAEAGATDTQYF; cdr3_nt: TGTGCCAGCAGCGCGGAAGCGGGAGCGACAGATACGCAGTATTTT
clone_size: few; j_call: TRBJ2-2; d_call: NA; v_call: TRBV27; cdr3_aa: CASSPAVTGELFF; cdr3_nt: TGTGCCAGCAGTCCCGCAGTCACCGGGGAGCTGTTTTTT
clone_size: NA; j_call: TRBJ1-4; d_call: NA; v_call: TRBV6-6; cdr3_aa: CASSYSIPRGEKLFF; cdr3_nt: TGTGCCAGCAGTTACTCGATCCCACGGGGTGAAAAACTGTTTTTT
clone_size: NA; j_call: TRBJ2-7; d_call: TRBD1; v_call: TRBV5-4; cdr3_aa: CASSARDSSYEQYF; cdr3_nt: TGTGCCAGCAGCGCGAGGGACAGCTCCTACGAGCAGTACTTC
clone_size: NA; j_call: TRBJ2-3; d_call: NA; v_call: TRBV29-1; cdr3_aa: CSVGGAPTDTQYF; cdr3_nt: TGCAGCGTGGGGGGGGCGCCCACAGATACGCAGTATTTT
clone_size: few; j_call: TRBJ2-2; d_call: NA; v_call: TRBV14; cdr3_aa: CASSPPGENTGELFF; cdr3_nt: TGTGCCAGCAGCCCTCCAGGCGAGAACACCGGGGAGCTGTTTTTT
clone_size: few; j_call: TRBJ2-3; d_call: TRBD2; v_call: TRBV7-2; cdr3_aa: CASSSHSGGRTDTQYF; cdr3_nt: TGTGCCAGCAGCTCCCATAGCGGGGGGCGTACAGATACGCAGTATTTT
clone_size: few; j_call: TRBJ2-7; d_call: TRBD2; v_call: TRBV28; cdr3_aa: CASSTTSGAYEQYF; cdr3_nt: TGTGCCAGCAGCACCACTAGCGGGGCGTACGAGCAGTACTTC
clone_size: NA; j_call: TRBJ2-3; d_call: TRBD2; v_call: TRBV7-2; cdr3_aa: CASSILADLGNTQYF; cdr3_nt: TGTGCCAGCAGCATCCTAGCGGACTTGGGAAATACGCAGTATTTT
clone_size: few; j_call: TRBJ2-4; d_call: NA; v_call: TRBV13; cdr3_aa: CASSGSHSANIQYF; cdr3_nt: TGTGCCAGCAGCGGGTCCCACAGTGCAAACATTCAGTACTTC
clone_size: few; j_call: TRBJ2-1; d_call: NA; v_call: TRBV19; cdr3_aa: CASTTGYNEQFF; cdr3_nt: TGTGCCAGTACGACAGGCTACAATGAGCAGTTCTTC
clone_size: few; j_call: TRBJ2-5; d_call: TRBD2; v_call: TRBV6-5; cdr3_aa: CASSYSGTRMGGTQYF; cdr3_nt: TGTGCCAGCAGTTACTCGGGGACTAGGATGGGAGGGACCCAGTACTTC
clone_size: NA; j_call: TRBJ2-1; d_call: NA; v_call: TRBV7-2; cdr3_aa: CASSPHDVRVQRYNEQFF; cdr3_nt: TGTGCCAGCAGCCCACACGACGTCCGGGTCCAACGGTACAATGAGCAGTTCTTC
clone_size: NA; j_call: TRBJ2-7; d_call: NA; v_call: TRBV18; cdr3_aa: CASSAGLGEQYF; cdr3_nt: TGTGCCAGCTCAGCGGGACTCGGCGAGCAGTACTTC
clone_size: NA; j_call: TRBJ1-5; d_call: NA; v_call: TRBV11-2; cdr3_aa: CASSLDSRVGNQPQHF; cdr3_nt: TGTGCCAGCAGCTTAGATAGCAGGGTAGGCAATCAGCCCCAGCATTTT
clone_size: NA; j_call: TRBJ1-2; d_call: NA; v_call: TRBV30; cdr3_aa: CAWNNQVRGYTF; cdr3_nt: TGTGCCTGGAACAACCAGGTCCGGGGCTACACCTTC
clone_size: NA; j_call: TRBJ2-3; d_call: TRBD2; v_call: TRBV7-9; cdr3_aa: CASSRGTSGDTDTQYF; cdr3_nt: TGTGCCAGCAGCAGGGGGACTAGCGGGGACACAGATACGCAGTATTTT
clone_size: few; j_call: TRBJ2-1; d_call: TRBD2; v_call: TRBV6-4; cdr3_aa: CASGYHSGLAARLGQFF; cdr3_nt: TGTGCCAGCGGATACCATTCCGGACTAGCGGCCCGACTGGGGCAGTTCTTC
clone_size: few; j_call: TRBJ1-5; d_call: NA; v_call: TRBV2; cdr3_aa: CASSEQGFDQPQHF; cdr3_nt: TGTGCCAGCAGTGAACAGGGATTTGATCAGCCCCAGCATTTT
clone_size: NA; j_call: TRBJ1-1; d_call: NA; v_call: TRBV29-1; cdr3_aa: CSVNNVGKNTEAFF; cdr3_nt: TGCAGCGTCAATAATGTCGGGAAAAACACTGAAGCTTTCTTT
clone_size: NA; j_call: TRBJ2-3; d_call: TRBD1; v_call: TRBV29-1; cdr3_aa: CSASAGTGTTDTQYF; cdr3_nt: TGCAGCGCAAGTGCCGGGACAGGGACAACAGATACGCAGTATTTT
clone_size: NA; j_call: TRBJ1-5; d_call: TRBD1; v_call: TRBV5-1; cdr3_aa: CASSEGTGYNQPQHF; cdr3_nt: TGCGCCAGCAGCGAGGGGACAGGGTACAATCAGCCCCAGCATTTT
clone_size: NA; j_call: TRBJ2-3; d_call: NA; v_call: TRBV11-3; cdr3_aa: CASSLGGTDTQYF; cdr3_nt: TGTGCCAGCAGCTTAGGAGGCACAGATACGCAGTATTTT
clone_size: few; j_call: TRBJ1-1; d_call: TRBD1; v_call: TRBV10-3; cdr3_aa: CAIGRDRGTEAFF; cdr3_nt: TGTGCCATCGGCCGGGACAGGGGCACTGAAGCTTTCTTT
clone_size: few; j_call: TRBJ1-1; d_call: NA; v_call: TRBV28; cdr3_aa: CASSSENTEAFF; cdr3_nt: TGTGCCAGCAGCTCAGAGAACACTGAAGCTTTCTTT
clone_size: NA; j_call: TRBJ2-7; d_call: TRBD2; v_call: TRBV7-2; cdr3_aa: CASSLGGTSGTYEQYF; cdr3_nt: TGTGCCAGCAGCTTGGGAGGGACTAGCGGTACCTACGAGCAGTACTTC
clone_size: NA; j_call: TRBJ2-1; d_call: NA; v_call: TRBV11-3; cdr3_aa: CASSLPYNEQFF; cdr3_nt: TGTGCCAGCAGCTTACCCTATAATGAGCAGTTCTTC
clone_size: NA; j_call: TRBJ2-3; d_call: NA; v_call: TRBV4-1; cdr3_aa: CASSHGALRGSGDTQYF; cdr3_nt: TGCGCCAGCAGCCATGGGGCTCTGCGGGGCTCAGGGGATACGCAGTATTTT
clone_size: NA; j_call: TRBJ2-7; d_call: NA; v_call: TRBV20-1; cdr3_aa: CSARGGYEQYF; cdr3_nt: TGCAGTGCTAGAGGAGGATACGAGCAGTACTTC
clone_size: few; j_call: TRBJ2-1; d_call: TRBD1; v_call: TRBV30; cdr3_aa: CAHGGQGGHEQFF; cdr3_nt: TGTGCCCACGGGGGACAGGGAGGCCATGAGCAGTTCTTC
clone_size: NA; j_call: TRBJ1-2; d_call: NA; v_call: TRBV10-3; cdr3_aa: CAISVAGASYGYTF; cdr3_nt: TGTGCCATTTCTGTCGCAGGGGCGAGCTATGGCTACACCTTC
clone_size: few; j_call: TRBJ1-1; d_call: TRBD1; v_call: TRBV5-6; cdr3_aa: CASSLNRGQDTEAFF; cdr3_nt: TGTGCCAGCAGCTTGAACAGGGGGCAAGACACTGAAGCTTTCTTT
clone_size: few; j_call: TRBJ2-7; d_call: TRBD1; v_call: TRBV28; cdr3_aa: CASSLPGTGVEQYF; cdr3_nt: TGTGCCAGCAGTTTACCCGGGACAGGGGTCGAGCAGTACTTC
clone_size: NA; j_call: TRBJ2-5; d_call: NA; v_call: TRBV28; cdr3_aa: CASRGGGETQYF; cdr3_nt: TGTGCCAGCAGAGGCGGCGGCGAGACCCAGTACTTC
clone_size: few; j_call: TRBJ2-5; d_call: TRBD2; v_call: TRBV25-1; cdr3_aa: CASQGPRTSGRETQYF; cdr3_nt: TGTGCCAGCCAGGGCCCTCGGACTAGCGGGAGAGAGACCCAGTACTTC
clone_size: NA; j_call: TRBJ2-7; d_call: TRBD1; v_call: TRBV28; cdr3_aa: CASRLLGTGYEQYF; cdr3_nt: TGTGCCAGCCGCCTCTTGGGGACAGGCTACGAGCAGTACTTC
clone_size: few; j_call: TRBJ1-1; d_call: NA; v_call: TRBV23-1; cdr3_aa: CASSQSQKRPIKNTEAFF; cdr3_nt: TGCGCCAGCAGTCAATCGCAGAAACGTCCCATTAAGAACACTGAAGCTTTCTTT
clone_size: few; j_call: TRBJ1-1; d_call: NA; v_call: TRBV28; cdr3_aa: CASSLQQVSTEAFF; cdr3_nt: TGTGCCAGCAGTTTACAACAGGTATCCACTGAAGCTTTCTTT
clone_size: few; j_call: TRBJ2-1; d_call: TRBD2; v_call: TRBV4-1; cdr3_aa: CASSPGLAGVYEQFF; cdr3_nt: TGCGCCAGCAGCCCGGGACTAGCGGGAGTGTATGAGCAGTTCTTC
clone_size: few; j_call: TRBJ2-7; d_call: NA; v_call: TRBV18; cdr3_aa: CASSLQEGLYEQYF; cdr3_nt: TGTGCCAGCTCACTCCAGGAAGGCCTTTACGAGCAGTACTTC
clone_size: NA; j_call: TRBJ2-3; d_call: TRBD2; v_call: TRBV7-2; cdr3_aa: CASSRPGTSHTQYF; cdr3_nt: TGTGCCAGCAGCCGACCCGGGACTAGTCATACGCAGTATTTT
clone_size: few; j_call: TRBJ1-1; d_call: NA; v_call: TRBV4-3; cdr3_aa: CASSQDPRVVTEAFF; cdr3_nt: TGCGCCAGCAGCCAAGACCCCAGGGTAGTCACTGAAGCTTTCTTT
clone_size: few; j_call: TRBJ1-5; d_call: TRBD1; v_call: TRBV7-9; cdr3_aa: CASSSAGGRQPQHF; cdr3_nt: TGTGCCAGCAGCTCGGCAGGGGGCAGGCAGCCCCAGCATTTT
clone_size: NA; j_call: TRBJ2-2; d_call: NA; v_call: TRBV10-3; cdr3_aa: CAISDRGKAGELFF; cdr3_nt: TGTGCCATCAGTGACCGGGGGAAGGCCGGGGAGCTGTTTTTT
clone_size: few; j_call: TRBJ1-5; d_call: NA; v_call: TRBV23-1; cdr3_aa: CASSQFPGGRQPQHF; cdr3_nt: TGCGCCAGCAGTCAATTCCCCGGGGGGCGCCAGCCCCAGCATTTT
clone_size: NA; j_call: TRBJ1-5; d_call: NA; v_call: TRBV6-6; cdr3_aa: CASSSDSRNQPQHF; cdr3_nt: TGTGCCAGCAGCTCCGACAGCCGCAATCAGCCCCAGCATTTT
clone_size: few; j_call: TRBJ1-5; d_call: TRBD1; v_call: TRBV18; cdr3_aa: CASSPRATGGSNQPQHF; cdr3_nt: TGTGCCAGCTCACCACGGGCGACAGGGGGAAGCAATCAGCCCCAGCATTTT